The 6 T cell receptor beta chains presented below share a single source sample, sequenced in a study of blood T cell repertoires in COVID-19. The table came from immunoSEQ multiplex PCR; TCRdb's copy has only in-frame clones and leaves some out. The sample gives around 200,000 clones, 85% of which show up once; approximately 18% is in the top ten. Sequencing used PBMCs or T cells enriched from blood (not recorded which). All receptors derive from a man in his forties who had recovered from COVID-19.

This chain uses TRBV5-1 with TRBJ2-7; no firm D call. CDR3 length: 14 amino acids. Trimming took off 4 bases at V and 0 bases at J, with 11 bases between the two ends. Germline CDR1 reads SGHRS; CDR2 reads YFSETQ. CDR3 residues: CASSPASSSYEQYF. In DNA, the CDR3 is TGCGCCAGCAGCCCTGCCTCGAGCTCCTACGAGCAGTACTTC.

The CDR3 coding sequence is TGTGCCAGCAGCTCCCGAGGACTCCGCTCCTACAATGAGCAGTTCTTC. Its protein is CASSSRGLRSYNEQFF. The gene calls are TRBV5-4 and TRBJ2-1; D is possibly TRBD2 (5 bases). With 3 bases removed from V and 0 bases from J, the gap between germline ends came to 13 bases. Germline assignment: CDR1 SGHNT and CDR2 YYREEE (reference sequence). This CDR3 has 16 amino acids.

This chain connects TRBV4-1 to TRBJ2-2; D not resolved. This CDR3 comprises 14 residues. With 5 bases removed from V and 6 bases from J, the gap between germline ends came to 13 bases. Germline V gene data show CDR1 as MGHRA and CDR2 as YSYEKL. In DNA, the CDR3 is TGCGCCAGCAGCTCTCCGGTGTATCCCGGGGAGCTGTTTTTT. Translating gives CASSSPVYPGELFF.

The chain couples TRBV10-2 to TRBJ1-5, with TRBD1 as a possible D gene (6 bases). Germline V gives CDR1 WSHSY, CDR2 SAAADI. The CDR3 runs 13 residues. Trimming pared 3 bases from V and 7 bases from J, leaving 10 bases between. CDR3 amino acids: CASSDGGWQPQHF. The CDR3 nucleotides are TGCGCCAGCAGTGATGGGGGCTGGCAGCCCCAGCATTTT.

This clone was counted once. The rearrangement links TRBV27 to TRBJ1-2; weak D call: TRBD1 (5 bases). Trimming removed 3 bases from V and 0 bases from J, with 14 bases in between. This CDR3 region has 16 residues. Germline V gene sequence: CDR1 MNHEY, CDR2 SMNVEV (reference sequence). The CDR3 reads CASSFRGKQANYGYTF. DNA for the CDR3: TGTGCCAGCAGTTTTCGAGGAAAACAGGCTAACTATGGCTACACCTTC.

This chain joins TRBV29-1 and TRBJ2-7; 8 bases agree with TRBD1. Trimming at V came to 4 bases and at J to 0 bases, leaving 5 bases not matched to a gene. Germline-derived CDR1 and CDR2 are SQVTM and ANQGSEA. The CDR3 consists of 14 residues. The CDR3 region is CSVADRASSYEQYF. CDR3 nucleotides: TGCAGCGTTGCGGACAGGGCGAGCTCCTACGAGCAGTACTTC.